This T cell receptor beta chain stems from a study of blood T cells in healthy people across ages. Healthy Caucasians from Russia aged about 6 to 100 served as donors. Through a sample-barcoded 5' primer and a J-beta primer mix, a second PCR was run for roughly 7 to 11 cycles. Sequencing recovered at least 2.5 million CDR3-containing paired-end reads from each sample. TCRdb reprocessed the 5' RACE reads via MiXCR and lists one record per CDR3 protein. The sample shows some 1.1 million distinct CDR3 sequences, about two fifths of them seen only once. This CDR3 comprises 13 residues. CDR1 DFQATT and CDR2 SNEGSKA come from the germline V gene (reference sequence). Trimming shortened V by 4 bases and J by 3 bases, and 13 bases separated the two germline ends.

The sample comprised blood. V and J are TRBV20-1 and TRBJ2-7, with a possible D match to TRBD1 (5 bases). The TCR sequence derives from a man between 18 and 29 years old in good health. CDR3 sequence reads: CSATPLQGYEQYF. The CDR3 bases are TGCAGTGCTACGCCTCTCCAGGGCTACGAGCAGTACTTC.